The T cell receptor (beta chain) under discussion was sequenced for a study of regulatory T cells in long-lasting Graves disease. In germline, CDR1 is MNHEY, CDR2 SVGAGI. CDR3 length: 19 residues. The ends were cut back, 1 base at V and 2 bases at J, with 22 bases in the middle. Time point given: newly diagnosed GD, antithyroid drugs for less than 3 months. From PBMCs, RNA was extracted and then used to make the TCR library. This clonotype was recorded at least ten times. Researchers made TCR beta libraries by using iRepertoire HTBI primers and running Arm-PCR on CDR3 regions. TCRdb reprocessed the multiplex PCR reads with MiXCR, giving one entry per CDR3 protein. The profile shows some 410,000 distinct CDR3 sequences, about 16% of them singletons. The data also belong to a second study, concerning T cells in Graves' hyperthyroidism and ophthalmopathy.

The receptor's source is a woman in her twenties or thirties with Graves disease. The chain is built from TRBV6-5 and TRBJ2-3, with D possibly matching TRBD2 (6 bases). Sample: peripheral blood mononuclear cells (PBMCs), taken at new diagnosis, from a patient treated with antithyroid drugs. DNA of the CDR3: TGTGCCAGCAGTTACTTGAGGAGGGGAAGGCTAACGAACACAGATACGCAGTATTTT. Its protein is CASSYLRRGRLTNTDTQYF.